This paragraph reports one T cell receptor (beta chain). CDR3 length equals 15 residues. In germline, CDR1 is SGHNT, CDR2 YYREEE (reference sequence). V shed 4 bases and J shed 10 bases, with 18 bases lying between them. This sample is drawn from a study of blood T cell repertoires in COVID-19. Study details: Italy, Spain and the United States were the sources of the convalescent and acute COVID-19 samples.

Enrollees, roughly 18 to 89 years old, lived in about two dozen US areas. Participant-given clinical history determined each cohort assignment. People in the exposed group encountered a COVID-19 case within 2 weeks before entering the study. TCRdb's copy holds only in-frame clones and misses some; the assay was immunoSEQ multiplex PCR. The sample shows fewer than 350,000 clones, roughly 85% of them seen only once. What was sequenced was PBMCs or T cells enriched from blood (not recorded which). V is TRBV5-4 and J is TRBJ1-6; no reliable D call. The receptor was isolated from a woman in her thirties who had been exposed to COVID-19. The CDR3 spells CASSPPFGEGSPLHF. As DNA, the CDR3 is TGTGCCAGCAGCCCTCCATTCGGTGAGGGATCACCCCTCCACTTT.